Reported below is one T cell receptor (beta chain). Its cognate antigen is unknown. These data come from a study of cytomegalovirus exposure and HLA in healthy donors. Study information: Within the Caucasian-associated ancestry cluster were 81% of the roughly 360 genotyped donors. Findings and limits, study-wide: Later analysis associated a missense DCLRE1C variant with TCR beta V- and J-gene trimming. Donors belonging to an Asian-associated ancestry cluster reportedly showed fewer N-insertions in productive TCRs than the roughly 670-donor mean, according to what a later analysis found.

This PCR relied on a set of 60 Vbeta primers and 13 Jbeta primers. Repertoires were generated with immunoSEQ multiplex PCR, while TCRdb's copy carries only in-frame clones and drops some. This table holds over 65,000 clones, 67% found once. The germline V gene has CDR1 MGHDK and CDR2 SYGVNS. V was shortened by 4 bases and J by 8 bases, with 23 bases between the two germline ends. CDR3 length: 16 amino acids. This TCR came from a woman in her fifties or sixties in good health and CMV-seropositive. The chain uses TRBV25-1 and TRBJ1-2; D gene unclear. Material for sequencing was PBMCs. The chain's CDR3 is CASSAYRVSGSEGYTF. For the CDR3, the DNA is TGTGCCAGCAGTGCGTATCGGGTCTCGGGATCAGAAGGCTACACCTTC.